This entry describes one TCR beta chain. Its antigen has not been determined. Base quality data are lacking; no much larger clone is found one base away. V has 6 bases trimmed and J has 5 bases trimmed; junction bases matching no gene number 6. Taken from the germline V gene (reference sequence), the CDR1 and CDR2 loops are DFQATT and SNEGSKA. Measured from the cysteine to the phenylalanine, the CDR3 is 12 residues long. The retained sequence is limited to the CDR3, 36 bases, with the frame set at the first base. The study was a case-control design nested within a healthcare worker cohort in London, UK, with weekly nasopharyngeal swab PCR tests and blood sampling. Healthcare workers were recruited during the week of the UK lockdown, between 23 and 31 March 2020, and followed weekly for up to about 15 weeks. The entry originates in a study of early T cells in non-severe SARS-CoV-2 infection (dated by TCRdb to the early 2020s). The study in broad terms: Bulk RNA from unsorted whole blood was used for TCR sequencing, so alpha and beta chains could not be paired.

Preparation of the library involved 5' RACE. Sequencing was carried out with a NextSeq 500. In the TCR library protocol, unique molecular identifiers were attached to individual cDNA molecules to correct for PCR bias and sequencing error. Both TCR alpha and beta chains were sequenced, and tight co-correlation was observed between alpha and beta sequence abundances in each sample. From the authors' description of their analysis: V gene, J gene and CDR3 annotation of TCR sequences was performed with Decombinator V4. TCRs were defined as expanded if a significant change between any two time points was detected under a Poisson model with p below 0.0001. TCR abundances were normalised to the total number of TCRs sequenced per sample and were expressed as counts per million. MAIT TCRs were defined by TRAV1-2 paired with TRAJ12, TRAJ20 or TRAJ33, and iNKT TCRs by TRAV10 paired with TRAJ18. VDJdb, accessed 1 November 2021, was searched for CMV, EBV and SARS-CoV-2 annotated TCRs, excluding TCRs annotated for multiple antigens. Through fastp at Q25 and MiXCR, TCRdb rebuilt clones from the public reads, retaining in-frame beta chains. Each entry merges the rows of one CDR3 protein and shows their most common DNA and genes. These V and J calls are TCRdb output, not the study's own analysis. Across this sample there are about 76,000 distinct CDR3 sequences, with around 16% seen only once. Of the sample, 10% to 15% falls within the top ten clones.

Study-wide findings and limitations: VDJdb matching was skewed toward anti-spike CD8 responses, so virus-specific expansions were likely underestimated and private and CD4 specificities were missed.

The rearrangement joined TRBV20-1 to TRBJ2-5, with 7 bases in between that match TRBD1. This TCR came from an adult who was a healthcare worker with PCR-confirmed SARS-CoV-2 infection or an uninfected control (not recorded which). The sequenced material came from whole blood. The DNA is TGCAGTGCACCTGACAGGGTCGAGACCCAGTACTTC. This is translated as CSAPDRVETQYF.